These 21 T cell receptor beta chains were sequenced from one sample in a study of OX40 agonist ivuxolimab in advanced cancers. Library creation used the immunoSEQ multiplex PCR assay. Imported from immuneACCESS, the table was reduced by TCRdb to in-frame sequences with V and J called. These copies leave out some clones; in studies compared against another copy, an unresolved V gene accounts for under half, and the cause of the remainder is not known. Here the sample has approximately 60,000 clones; approximately 90% occur a single time. 9.5% to 15% of the sample rests with the top ten. Sequences were derived from CD4+ or CD8+ T cells sorted from blood, sampled in a trial of the OX40 agonist ivuxolimab. All receptors come from an adult with an advanced solid tumor such as melanoma, head and neck, liver or kidney cancer.

The V gene is TRBV6-6, the J gene TRBJ2-7; 7 bases line up with TRBD2. Per the germline V gene, CDR1 is MNHNY and CDR2 is SVGAGI (reference sequence). CDR3 length: 15 amino acids. J gave up 4 bases and V 7 bases, and 13 bases lay outside the gene matches. The DNA for the CDR3 is TGTGCCAGCACCTCCTCTCCCGGGACTACGTACGAGCAGTACTTC. Amino acid sequence: CASTSSPGTTYEQYF.

The V and J genes are TRBV9 and TRBJ2-4; 8 bases align to TRBD1. This CDR3 region has 16 residues. Germline loops: CDR1 SGDLS, CDR2 YYNGEE. The J segment lost 4 bases and the V segment lost 4 bases, leaving 10 bases of the junction unmatched. CDR3 residues: CASSSGGSRSKNIQYF. DNA of the CDR3: TGTGCCAGCAGCTCAGGGGGCTCGCGGTCAAAAAACATTCAGTACTTC. The whole variable domain, remainder taken from reference TRBV9 and TRBJ2-4, is DSGVTQTPKHLITATGQRVTLRCSPRSGDLSVYWYQQSLDQGLQFLIQYYNGEERAKGNILERFSAQQFPDLHSELNLSSLELGDSALYFCASSSGGSRSKNIQYFGAGTRLSVL.

This chain connects TRBV6-4 to TRBJ2-3, with TRBD2 matching over 7 bases. Per germline, CDR1 MRHNA and CDR2 SNTAGT. CDR3 length: 16 amino acids. J was trimmed by 3 bases and V by 2 bases; bases with no gene match: 8. DNA for the CDR3: TGTGCCAGCAGTGACGGGTCTAGCGGTGTGACAGATACGCAGTATTTT. Translation: CASSDGSSGVTDTQYF.

Written as DNA, the CDR3 is TGCGCCAGCAGCCAAACAAGGGAACTTGGGGCAGTTGAAGCTTTCTTT. This encodes CASSQTRELGAVEAFF. V is TRBV4-1 and J is TRBJ1-1, with TRBD1 as a possible D gene (5 bases). This CDR3 comprises 16 residues. Deletions cut 2 bases from V and 7 bases from J, with 20 bases between. CDR1 and CDR2 (germline): MGHRA, YSYEKL.

The chain carries TRBV11-3 and TRBJ2-6; D ambiguous. Trimming took off 2 bases at V and 4 bases at J, with 9 bases between the two ends. Germline V lookup: CDR1 SGHNT, CDR2 YENEEA. This CDR3 comprises 15 residues. CDR3 region: CASSLSPSGANVLTF. CDR3 bases: TGTGCCAGCAGCTTATCGCCCTCAGGGGCCAACGTCCTGACTTTC.

This chain connects TRBV4-1 to TRBJ2-7, with 8 bases aligning to TRBD2. After removal of 0 bases from V and 4 bases from J, the junction contained 5 bases not matched to a gene. This CDR3 spans 15 amino acids. Germline values: CDR1 MGHRA, CDR2 YSYEKL. CDR3 in amino acids: CASSQEAREGYEQYF. Here the CDR3 DNA reads TGCGCCAGCAGCCAAGAAGCCCGGGAGGGGTACGAGCAGTACTTC.

V usage is TRBV19 and J usage is TRBJ2-7; D not resolved. Trimming removed 3 bases from V and 2 bases from J, with 8 bases in between. This CDR3 region has 13 residues. Germline V lookup: CDR1 LNHDA, CDR2 SQIVND (reference sequence). CDR3 residues: CASSMYQAYEQYF. The CDR3 DNA reads TGTGCCAGTAGTATGTATCAGGCCTACGAGCAGTACTTC.

V is TRBV2 and J is TRBJ2-3; TRBD2 aligns across 9 bases. CDR1 and CDR2 from the germline V gene are SNHLY and FYNNEI. The junction had 7 bases not matched to a gene; V was cut back by 7 bases and J by 5 bases. This CDR3 is 14 amino acids long. CDR3 coding DNA: TGTGCCAGCATTTCGGGACTAGCCGGAGATACGCAGTATTTT. Translating gives CASISGLAGDTQYF.

This clone came up once. The rearrangement joins TRBV4-1 to TRBJ2-1; TRBD2 might be the D (7 bases). CDR3 length equals 15 residues. Looked up from germline, CDR1 is MGHRA and CDR2 is YSYEKL. Trimming took 3 bases from V and 4 from J, leaving 13 bases between them. The CDR3: CASSHKGEGYNEQFF. CDR3 nucleotides: TGCGCCAGCAGCCACAAGGGGGAGGGTTACAATGAGCAGTTCTTC.

The rearrangement joins TRBV27 to TRBJ1-5, with 9 bases lining up with TRBD1. V was pared by 6 bases and J by 5 bases, with 11 bases of the junction left unmatched. Germline values: CDR1 MNHEY, CDR2 SMNVEV (reference sequence). There are 16 residues in the CDR3. The CDR3 here is CASRLGTGGVDQPQHF. The CDR3 nucleotides read TGTGCCAGCAGATTAGGAACAGGGGGCGTCGATCAGCCCCAGCATTTT.

The gene calls are TRBV6-1 and TRBJ1-1; D might be TRBD1 (5 bases). V lost 2 bases and J 5 bases, leaving 9 bases between the germline ends. The length of the CDR3 is 13 residues. Germline assignment: CDR1 MNHNS and CDR2 SASEGT. The chain's CDR3 is CASSEWGLTEAFF. The CDR3 DNA sequence: TGTGCCAGCAGTGAATGGGGGTTGACTGAAGCTTTCTTT.

CDR3 sequence (DNA): TGTGCCAGCACCGAACTCCCCGAGGCCCGGGAGACCCAGTACTTC. It translates to CASTELPEARETQYF. This chain links TRBV6-5 with TRBJ2-5, with D unclear. The V end lost 7 bases, the J end lost 5 bases, and 20 bases lay between the germline ends. Germline CDR1 and CDR2: MNHEY and SVGAGI. CDR3 length equals 15 residues.

The chain has TRBV5-1 and TRBJ2-7, with D unresolved. CDR1 is SGHRS and CDR2 is YFSETQ in the germline V gene. V gave up 0 bases and J gave up 3 bases, with 13 bases separating them. This CDR3 is built from 15 residues. The CDR3 spells CASSLGPGGNYEQYF. CDR3 nucleotides: TGCGCCAGCAGCTTGGGACCAGGCGGCAACTACGAGCAGTACTTC.

This chain joins TRBV5-8 and TRBJ2-1, with a possible D match to TRBD1 (5 bases). CDR1 is SGHTS and CDR2 is YDEGEE in the germline V gene. V lost 4 bases to trimming and J lost 10 bases, with 6 bases between them. This CDR3 comprises 10 residues. The chain's CDR3 is CASSPGEQFF. Written as DNA, the CDR3 is TGTGCCAGCAGCCCAGGGGAGCAGTTCTTC.

This chain uses TRBV10-2 with TRBJ2-2; TRBD2 might be the D (6 bases). Looked up from germline, CDR1 is WSHSY and CDR2 is SAAADI. V was cut by 4 bases and J by 2 bases, with 14 bases left in between. CDR3 length: 16 residues. The CDR3 sequence is CASSALVTRNTGELFF. CDR3 nucleotides: TGCGCCAGCAGTGCATTGGTGACTAGAAACACCGGGGAGCTGTTTTTT.

The chain has TRBV27 and TRBJ1-4; the D gene is possibly TRBD1 (6 bases). The germline V and J ends were trimmed by 0 bases and 8 bases, with 10 bases remaining between them. Germline V gene data show CDR1 as MNHEY and CDR2 as SMNVEV (reference sequence). This CDR3 spans 14 amino acids. The CDR3 DNA reads as TGTGCCAGCAGTTTATCGGGACACCCGGAAAAACTGTTTTTT. This gives the protein CASSLSGHPEKLFF.

This clone was recorded only once. The chain uses TRBV7-8 and TRBJ1-1; 7 bases agree with TRBD1. The CDR3 runs 14 residues. The V segment lost 5 bases and the J segment 5 bases; nucleotides outside the gene matches: 8. Germline assignment: CDR1 SGHVS and CDR2 FQNEAQ. The CDR3 sequence is CASSHGQVWTEAFF. The DNA of the CDR3 is TGTGCCAGCAGCCACGGACAGGTTTGGACTGAAGCTTTCTTT.

A word on this clone: The sample has other DNA sequences that encode this CDR3 too. The rearrangement links TRBV7-9 to TRBJ2-5; 7 positions agree with TRBD2. The CDR3 sequence is 15 residues long. Germline CDR1 and CDR2: SEHNR and FQNEAQ (reference sequence). V trimming: 2 bases; J trimming: 2 bases; junction bases outside the gene matches: 5. CDR3 coding DNA: TGTGCCAGCAGCTTAAGGCTAGCGGCACAAGAGACCCAGTACTTC. This translates into CASSLRLAAQETQYF.

The rearrangement uses TRBV6-4 and TRBJ1-1; maybe TRBD1 (6 bases). The CDR3 spans 20 residues. Germline V gene sequence: CDR1 MRHNA, CDR2 SNTAGT. Trimming removed 6 bases at V and 11 bases at J, with 40 bases between. The CDR3 nucleotides read TGTGCCAGCAGCGCCACCTTGGAAGGCAGGGGCCCCCTGGGGGCCCTCCTGGCTTTCTTT. This gives the protein CASSATLEGRGPLGALLAFF.

The chain combines TRBV25-1 with TRBJ2-7; no reliable D call. Germline V gene data show CDR1 as MGHDK and CDR2 as SYGVNS. The V and J ends lost 4 bases and 3 bases respectively, with 10 bases between them. This CDR3 contains 13 residues. The CDR3 sequence is CASSVGRGYEQYF. CDR3 DNA sequence: TGTGCCAGCAGTGTGGGCAGAGGCTACGAGCAGTACTTC.

The DNA of the CDR3 is TGTGCCAGCAGTGCCCCCGGGACAGCGAACACCGGGGAGCTGTTTTTT. This gives the protein CASSAPGTANTGELFF. The rearrangement links TRBV6-1 to TRBJ2-2, with 7 nucleotides matching TRBD1. In germline, CDR1 is MNHNS, CDR2 SASEGT. J gave up 0 bases and V 4 bases, and 5 bases lay outside the gene matches. This CDR3 is 16 amino acids long.